These T cell receptor beta chains were read from a single sample in a study of technical replicates of blood from several donors. Data came from immunoSEQ multiplex PCR; TCRdb stores just in-frame clones and leaves some out. This sample yields about 84,000 clones, of which around 93% are seen a single time; roughly 0.25% belongs to the top ten. The sequenced sample was T cells isolated from PBMCs. The receptors were sampled from a human donor in good health. Both conserved end residues are part of each CDR3. A D gene is named only where the DNA matches it firmly. Clone size is stated in some rows and not others, as once, few, many or a class when expanded.

J gene,clone size,V gene,D gene,CDR3 DNA,CDR3 protein
TRBJ2-3,.,TRBV7-8,TRBD2,TGTGCCAGCACCATTCTAGCGGGAGGCACAGATACGCAGTATTTT,CASTILAGGTDTQYF
TRBJ2-7,.,TRBV10-3,TRBD2,TGTGCCATCAGTTTAGGACTAGCGGGGTCCTACGAGCAGTACTTC,CAISLGLAGSYEQYF
TRBJ2-6,.,TRBV4-1,.,TGCGCCAGCAGCCAGAATCCCGGACTCCTTTCTGGGGCCAACGTCCTGACTTTC,CASSQNPGLLSGANVLTF
TRBJ1-3,.,TRBV29-1,.,TGCAGCGTTGAAGATCTTCAGGGCGACAGCGCGAACTCTGGAAACACCATATATTTT,CSVEDLQGDSANSGNTIYF
TRBJ2-5,.,TRBV7-9,TRBD2,TGTGCCAGCAGCCCGGGACTAGCGGGGACCCAAGAGACCCAGTACTTC,CASSPGLAGTQETQYF
TRBJ1-6,.,TRBV2,.,TGTGCCAGCAGTGAGGGACTGAAGAATTCACCCCTCCACTTT,CASSEGLKNSPLHF
TRBJ2-1,.,TRBV9,.,TGTGCCAGCAGCGATAGCGGATATACCTACAATGAGCAGTTCTTC,CASSDSGYTYNEQFF
TRBJ1-3,.,TRBV15,TRBD1,TGTGCCACCAGCGGTGGACAGGGGGCGGGAGTTGGAGGAAACACCATATATTTT,CATSGGQGAGVGGNTIYF
TRBJ1-2,.,TRBV9,.,TGTGCCAGCAGCGTAGCGGGAAGCACTTTCGCCGGCTACACCTTC,CASSVAGSTFAGYTF
TRBJ2-7,.,TRBV4-1,TRBD2,TGCGCCAGCAGCCAAGACGAGAGACTAGCGACCTACGAGCAGTACTTC,CASSQDERLATYEQYF
TRBJ2-7,.,TRBV19,TRBD1,TGTGCCAGTAGTATCAAGACAGGGGCTTCGTACGAGCAGTACTTC,CASSIKTGASYEQYF
TRBJ2-3,.,TRBV11-2,.,TGTGCCAGCAGCACGAGCTCAGATACGCAGTATTTT,CASSTSSDTQYF
TRBJ1-1,.,TRBV7-3,TRBD1,TGTGCCAGCAGCCCGCGGGACAGGGGGCGGACTGAAGCTTTCTTT,CASSPRDRGRTEAFF
TRBJ1-2,.,TRBV27,.,TGTGCCAGCAGTTCGCGACAGAGTTTGGGCCATGGCTACACCTTC,CASSSRQSLGHGYTF
TRBJ1-1,.,TRBV11-2,.,TGTGCCAGCGTACCGGGACACCAGAACACTGAAGCTTTCTTT,CASVPGHQNTEAFF
TRBJ1-2,.,TRBV4-1,TRBD1,TGCGCCAGCAGCCGAGCTCAGGGGACAGGGGGCGCTTGGGGCTACACCTTC,CASSRAQGTGGAWGYTF
TRBJ1-3,.,TRBV30,.,TGTGCCTGGACCCGTCGCAGGGAAGGAAACACCATATATTTT,CAWTRRREGNTIYF
TRBJ1-5,.,TRBV2,TRBD1,TGTGCCAGCAGCGACAGGGGGCGTCAGCCCCAGCATTTT,CASSDRGRQPQHF
TRBJ1-2,.,TRBV28,TRBD1,TGTGCCAGCAGCCAACCCCCGGACAGGGTTAATGGCTACACCTTC,CASSQPPDRVNGYTF
TRBJ2-5,.,TRBV7-3,TRBD1,TGTGCCAGCAGCTCGACAGGGCAAGAGACCCAGTACTTC,CASSSTGQETQYF
TRBJ2-1,.,TRBV28,TRBD1,TGTGCCAGAAGACAGGGTAACAATGAGCAGTTCTTC,CARRQGNNEQFF
TRBJ1-2,.,TRBV20-1,.,TGCAGCCCAGGCCATGGCTACACCTTC,CSPGHGYTF
TRBJ1-2,.,TRBV9,.,TGTGCCAGCAGCGTAGCTACAGTCCTACACTATGGCTACACCTTC,CASSVATVLHYGYTF
TRBJ2-3,.,TRBV6-1,TRBD2,TGTGCCAGCAGTGAGCCCGGAGGGGCGGGAGGGCCAGATACGCAGTATTTT,CASSEPGGAGGPDTQYF
TRBJ1-5,.,TRBV6-5,TRBD1,TGTGCCAGCAGTCAAAACAGGGGGCTGGCTCAGCCCCAGCATTTT,CASSQNRGLAQPQHF
TRBJ2-3,.,TRBV5-4,TRBD2,TGTGCCAGCAGCCTTAAGCGGGGAGAATTACAAGATACGCAGTATTTT,CASSLKRGELQDTQYF
TRBJ1-2,.,TRBV6-1,.,TGTGCCAGCAGTGAAATGCAGGCGTTGGATGGCTACACCTTC,CASSEMQALDGYTF
TRBJ1-5,once,TRBV12-5,.,TGTGCTAGTGGTTTGTTGGCAGGCCGCGATAGCAATCAGCCCCAGCATTTT,CASGLLAGRDSNQPQHF
TRBJ1-1,.,TRBV6-5,.,TGTGCCAGCAGTTACGGTGGCAGAGCTTTCTTT,CASSYGGRAFF
TRBJ2-3,.,TRBV28,TRBD2,TGTGCCAGCGTTAAACTAGCGGGGCTGGTAGGGAGTAGCACAGATACGCAGTATTTT,CASVKLAGLVGSSTDTQYF
TRBJ1-1,.,TRBV11-2,.,TGTGCCAGCAGCTTTAGAATCCGGGGGGCTGGCGGCACTGAAGCTTTCTTT,CASSFRIRGAGGTEAFF
TRBJ2-7,.,TRBV6-5,.,TGTGCCAGCAGTTACTCGGGGCTAACTTTTTACGAGCAGTACTTC,CASSYSGLTFYEQYF
TRBJ1-1,.,TRBV11-2,TRBD1,TGTGCCAGCAGCCCTCTGAAGGACAGGCACACTGAAGCTTTCTTT,CASSPLKDRHTEAFF
TRBJ1-4,.,TRBV4-1,.,TGCGCCAGCAGAAGGATAATGGGCCCCCATTCGGAAAAACTGTTTTTT,CASRRIMGPHSEKLFF
TRBJ1-5,.,TRBV11-3,.,TGTGCCAGCAGCTTAGCCCTTAGTGCCCGGGAGCCAGGGAGCAATCAGCCCCAGCATTTT,CASSLALSAREPGSNQPQHF
TRBJ2-2,once,TRBV7-2,TRBD1,TGTGCCAGCAGCCCTCGGGACAGCTATTACACCGGGGAGCTGTTTTTT,CASSPRDSYYTGELFF
TRBJ2-1,.,TRBV5-6,.,TGTGCCAGCAGCTCTTTAGCCCAATACCAATACAATGAGCAGTTCTTC,CASSSLAQYQYNEQFF
TRBJ2-2,.,TRBV6-5,.,TGTGCCAGCAGTTACACAGCCACGAACACCGGGGAGCTGTTTTTT,CASSYTATNTGELFF
TRBJ2-7,.,TRBV29-1,.,TGCAGCGGCACAGGGACAACCTACGAGCAGTACTTC,CSGTGTTYEQYF
TRBJ1-5,once,TRBV28,.,TGTGCCAGCAGTCTGAGGCCTACAGGGTTGCTGGGGCAGCCCCAGCATTTT,CASSLRPTGLLGQPQHF
TRBJ1-2,.,TRBV10-1,.,TGCGCCAGCAGTCCGGGGGTCGGCTATGGCTACACCTTC,CASSPGVGYGYTF
TRBJ1-1,.,TRBV5-1,.,TGCGCCAGCAGCTTGGGGGGACTGGACGGAATCTTTGAAGCTTTCTTT,CASSLGGLDGIFEAFF
TRBJ2-3,.,TRBV2,.,TGTGCCAGCAGCGTAGAATTCCGGGATACGCAGTATTTT,CASSVEFRDTQYF
TRBJ2-5,once,TRBV7-9,TRBD1,TGTGCCAGCAGCCCTCACCGGGACAGCACACAAGAGACCCAGTACTTC,CASSPHRDSTQETQYF
TRBJ1-5,.,TRBV9,.,TGTGCCAGCAGCGTAGGGACAAATAGCAATCAGCCCCAGCATTTT,CASSVGTNSNQPQHF
TRBJ1-1,few,TRBV18,TRBD1,TGTGCCAGCTCACCGACAGGGTTGATGGTAATTAACACTGAAGCTTTCTTT,CASSPTGLMVINTEAFF
TRBJ2-1,.,TRBV19,TRBD2,TGTGCCAGCAGCCCCATTCGGATTAGCGGGAGGGGCAATGAGCAGTTCTTC,CASSPIRISGRGNEQFF